This is a list of T cell receptor beta chains from one sample in a study of human T cells and chemical hapten exposure. TCRdb passed the RACE reads through MiXCR, listing each CDR3 protein once. The table records fewer than 40,000 distinct CDR3 sequences, less than 5.5% of them present only once. Sequencing input: whole blood. These receptor sequences come from a human donor in good health. Some clones in this sample may be carry-over from other donors' samples. CDR3s include the opening cysteine and the closing phenylalanine or tryptophan. D genes are given only for firm matches. Not every row has a clone size; where given, it reads once, few, many or a size class.

cdr3_aa	cdr3_nt	d_call	v_call	clone_size	j_call
CATSSGRIDNEQFF	TGTGCCACCAGTTCGGGGCGGATCGACAATGAGCAGTTCTTC	-	TRBV24-1	many	TRBJ2-1
CATQGQGSRNEQFF	TGTGCCACCCAGGGCCAGGGATCAAGGAATGAGCAGTTCTTC	-	TRBV3-1	many	TRBJ2-1
CASSYGEGARTEAFF	TGTGCCAGCAGTTACGGAGAGGGGGCGCGCACTGAAGCTTTCTTT	TRBD1	TRBV6-5	few	TRBJ1-1
CASMEEQANYGYTF	TGTGCCAGCATGGAGGAACAAGCTAACTATGGCTACACCTTC	-	TRBV2	many	TRBJ1-2
CSAISAGGKTTDTQYF	TGCAGTGCTATTTCAGCGGGGGGGAAAACCACAGATACGCAGTATTTT	TRBD2	TRBV20-1	many	TRBJ2-3
CASSLAPRADTQYF	TGTGCCAGCAGCTTAGCGCCCCGGGCAGATACGCAGTATTTT	-	TRBV7-6	few	TRBJ2-3
CASSLVYSGANVLTF	TGTGCCAGCAGCTTGGTATACTCTGGGGCCAACGTCCTGACTTTC	-	TRBV5-8	-	TRBJ2-6
CASGIGRGVNEKLFF	TGCGCCAGCGGAATAGGGCGGGGAGTTAATGAAAAACTGTTTTTT	-	TRBV4-1	-	TRBJ1-4
CASSMQGSNQPQHF	TGTGCCAGCAGCATGCAGGGAAGCAATCAGCCCCAGCATTTT	-	TRBV2	-	TRBJ1-5
CATSDPTGNQPQHF	TGTGCCACCAGTGATCCGACAGGGAATCAGCCCCAGCATTTT	TRBD1	TRBV24-1	few	TRBJ1-5
CSARGPPTVSGRATGELFF	TGCAGTGCTAGAGGACCACCCACCGTCAGCGGGAGGGCTACCGGGGAGCTGTTTTTT	TRBD2	TRBV20-1	many	TRBJ2-2
CASSDNRDSYEQYF	TGTGCCAGCAGTGACAATCGGGACAGCTACGAGCAGTACTTC	TRBD1	TRBV2	many	TRBJ2-7
CASRAPGTGLNEQFF	TGCGCCAGCAGGGCCCCCGGGACAGGGCTGAATGAGCAGTTCTTC	TRBD1	TRBV5-1	many	TRBJ2-1
CASSAAQGNTEAFF	TGCGCCAGCAGTGCCGCCCAGGGCAACACTGAAGCTTTCTTT	-	TRBV10-1	many	TRBJ1-1
CSARAGLNTEAFF	TGCAGTGCTAGGGCAGGGCTGAACACTGAAGCTTTCTTT	-	TRBV20-1	many	TRBJ1-1
CASSLSRQGAQPQHF	TGTGCCAGCAGTTTATCCAGACAGGGGGCCCAGCCCCAGCATTTT	TRBD1	TRBV28	many	TRBJ1-5
CSARDPGLAGDTDTQYF	TGCAGTGCTAGAGATCCGGGACTAGCGGGAGACACAGATACGCAGTATTTT	TRBD2	TRBV20-1	-	TRBJ2-3
CASSLDRGKNEKLFF	TGTGCCAGCAGCTTAGACAGGGGAAAAAATGAAAAACTGTTTTTT	TRBD1	TRBV7-9	many	TRBJ1-4
CASSLRQGSSEQYF	TGCGCCAGCAGCTTAAGGCAGGGATCATCCGAGCAGTACTTC	-	TRBV5-1	many	TRBJ2-7
CASSLASGSFTEAFF	TGTGCCAGCAGTTTAGCTTCGGGGTCTTTCACTGAAGCTTTCTTT	-	TRBV12-3/TRBV12-4	many	TRBJ1-1
CASSYETGDYGTGELFF	TGTGCCAGCAGTTACGAGACAGGGGACTATGGGACCGGGGAGCTGTTTTTT	-	TRBV6-5	few	TRBJ2-2
CSAEGGRGTDTQYF	TGCAGCGCCGAAGGCGGCAGGGGAACAGATACGCAGTATTTT	-	TRBV29-1	many	TRBJ2-3
CASSQEGQRYNEQFF	TGCGCCAGCAGCCAAGAAGGACAGCGCTACAATGAGCAGTTCTTC	-	TRBV4-3	many	TRBJ2-1
CAISSPSGRGYEQFF	TGTGCCATCAGTTCTCCTAGCGGGAGAGGGTATGAGCAGTTCTTC	TRBD2	TRBV10-3	few	TRBJ2-1
CASSMRNILNYGYTF	TGTGCCAGTAGTATGCGGAACATTCTAAACTATGGCTACACCTTC	-	TRBV19	few	TRBJ1-2
CASAKELWDTEAFF	TGTGCCAGCGCCAAAGAGCTCTGGGACACTGAAGCTTTCTTT	-	TRBV6-1	many	TRBJ1-1
CSVLGSGEEKLFF	TGCAGCGTTTTAGGATCAGGGGAGGAAAAACTGTTTTTT	-	TRBV29-1	many	TRBJ1-4
CASSDDIEQYF	TGTGCCAGCAGTGACGATATCGAGCAGTACTTC	-	TRBV2	many	TRBJ2-7
CASSYVPLDPNEQFF	TGTGCCAGCAGTTACGTCCCCCTAGACCCTAATGAGCAGTTCTTC	-	TRBV6-6	-	TRBJ2-1
CASNSDPGNTIYF	TGTGCCAGCAACTCCGATCCGGGAAACACCATATATTTT	-	TRBV2	-	TRBJ1-3
CASSHVAVEQYF	TGTGCCAGCAGCCACGTAGCAGTCGAGCAGTACTTC	-	TRBV12-3/TRBV12-4	many	TRBJ2-7
CASNLAGAAYEQYF	TGTGCCAGCAACCTAGCGGGGGCCGCCTACGAGCAGTACTTC	TRBD2	TRBV2	few	TRBJ2-7
CASSLGNYGYTF	TGTGCCAGCAGCTTGGGGAACTATGGCTACACCTTC	-	TRBV5-4	few	TRBJ1-2
CATSRGQGPQGTIRYF	TGTGCCACCAGCAGAGGACAGGGGCCCCAAGGGACCATACGATATTTT	TRBD1	TRBV15	many	TRBJ1-3
CASSEGWGGTEAFF	TGTGCCAGCAGTGAGGGTTGGGGAGGCACTGAAGCTTTCTTT	-	TRBV25-1	many	TRBJ1-1
CATSRRRGVITDTQYF	TGTGCCACCAGCAGAAGACGGGGGGTAATCACAGATACGCAGTATTTT	TRBD2	TRBV15	many	TRBJ2-3
CASSSGTHYEQYF	TGTGCCAGCAGCTCCGGGACCCACTACGAGCAGTACTTC	-	TRBV5-6	many	TRBJ2-7
CASSFQGRGSDTQYF	TGTGCCAGCAGCTTCCAGGGGCGCGGTTCAGATACGCAGTATTTT	-	TRBV7-9	many	TRBJ2-3
CSAPGLAGGDTQYF	TGCAGTGCCCCGGGACTAGCGGGAGGAGATACGCAGTATTTT	TRBD2	TRBV20-1	many	TRBJ2-3
CASSLRAVSTDTQYF	TGTGCCAGCAGTTTGAGGGCGGTTAGCACAGATACGCAGTATTTT	-	TRBV6-6	many	TRBJ2-3
CASSEGTRSSNQPQHF	TGTGCCAGCAGTGAAGGTACTAGAAGTAGCAATCAGCCCCAGCATTTT	-	TRBV6-1	few	TRBJ1-5
CASSQGDSIGAGDEKLFF	TGCGCCAGCAGCCAAGGGGATTCAATTGGGGCAGGGGATGAAAAACTGTTTTTT	-	TRBV4-1	many	TRBJ1-4
CASSWDNYGYTF	TGTGCCAGCAGTTGGGATAACTATGGCTACACCTTC	-	TRBV28	-	TRBJ1-2
CASSSQGLEAFF	TGTGCCAGCTCATCCCAAGGGCTAGAAGCTTTCTTT	-	TRBV18	many	TRBJ1-1
CASSSGGSNQPQHF	TGTGCCAGCAGCTCCGGCGGTAGCAATCAGCCCCAGCATTTT	-	TRBV3-1	many	TRBJ1-5
CSVARGAVTDTQYF	TGCAGCGTTGCGAGGGGGGCGGTCACAGATACGCAGTATTTT	-	TRBV29-1	medium-sized	TRBJ2-3
CASSGPTDTQYF	TGTGCCAGCAGCGGCCCCACAGATACGCAGTATTTT	-	TRBV9	many	TRBJ2-3
CASSLASDTQYF	TGTGCCAGCAGCTTAGCATCAGATACGCAGTATTTT	-	TRBV7-2	many	TRBJ2-3
CASGSDISYEQYF	TGTGCTAGTGGTTCGGACATCTCCTACGAGCAGTACTTC	-	TRBV12-5	many	TRBJ2-7
CSAPTGGFSDTQYF	TGCAGTGCCCCGACAGGGGGCTTTTCAGATACGCAGTATTTT	TRBD1	TRBV20-1	many	TRBJ2-3
CASTLDRVDEQFF	TGTGCCAGCACCCTTGACAGGGTTGATGAGCAGTTCTTC	TRBD1	TRBV6-2/TRBV6-3	many	TRBJ2-1
CSAYLGRAHNEQFF	TGCAGTGCCTACCTGGGCAGGGCGCACAATGAGCAGTTCTTC	-	TRBV20-1	many	TRBJ2-1